This T cell receptor beta chain was captured by sequencing in a study of Tregs in tolerant kidney transplant recipients. Thawed PBMCs were FACS-sorted into unstimulated CD4+CD25+CD127- regulatory T cells, CD4+CD25- non-regulatory cells, CD4 and CD8 cells. The V segment lost 0 bases and the J segment 6 bases; nucleotides outside the gene matches: 8. The CDR3 has 16 amino acids. Per the germline V gene, CDR1 is SGHAT and CDR2 is FQNNGV. The table came from immunoSEQ multiplex PCR; TCRdb's copy has only in-frame clones and leaves some out. The sample includes about 240,000 clones, 84% of them seen just once.

Sequences were obtained from CD4+ T cells from blood. The gene calls are TRBV11-2 and TRBJ2-1, with 7 bases matching TRBD2. The source of this sequence is a human donor in good health. CDR3 in amino acids: CASSLESSGWGNEQFF. The CDR3 coding sequence is TGTGCCAGCAGCTTAGAGTCTAGCGGATGGGGCAATGAGCAGTTCTTC.